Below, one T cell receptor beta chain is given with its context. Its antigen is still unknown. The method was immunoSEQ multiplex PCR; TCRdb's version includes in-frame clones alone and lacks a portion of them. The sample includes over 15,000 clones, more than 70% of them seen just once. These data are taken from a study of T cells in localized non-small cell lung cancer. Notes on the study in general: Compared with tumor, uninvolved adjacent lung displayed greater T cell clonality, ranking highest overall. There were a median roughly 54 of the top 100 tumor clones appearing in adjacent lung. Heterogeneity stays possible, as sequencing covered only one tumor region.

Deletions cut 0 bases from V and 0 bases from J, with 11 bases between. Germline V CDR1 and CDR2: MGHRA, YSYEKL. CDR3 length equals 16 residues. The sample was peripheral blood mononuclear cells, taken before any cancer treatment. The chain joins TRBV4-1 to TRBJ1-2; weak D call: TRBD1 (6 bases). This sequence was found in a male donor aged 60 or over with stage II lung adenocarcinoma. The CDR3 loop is CASSQERTVANYGYTF. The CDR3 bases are TGCGCCAGCAGCCAAGAGCGGACAGTAGCTAACTATGGCTACACCTTC.